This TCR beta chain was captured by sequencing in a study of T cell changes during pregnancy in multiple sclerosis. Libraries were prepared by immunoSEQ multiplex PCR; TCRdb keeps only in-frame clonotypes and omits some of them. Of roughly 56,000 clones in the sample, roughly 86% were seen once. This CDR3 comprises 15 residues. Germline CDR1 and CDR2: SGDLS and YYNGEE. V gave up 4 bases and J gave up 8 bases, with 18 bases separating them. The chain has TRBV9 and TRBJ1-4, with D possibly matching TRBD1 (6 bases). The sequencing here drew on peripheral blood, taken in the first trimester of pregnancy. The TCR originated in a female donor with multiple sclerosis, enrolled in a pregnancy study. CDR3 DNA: TGTGCCAGCAGCTTACTACAGGGTCGGTTCGAAAAACTGTTTTTT. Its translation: CASSLLQGRFEKLFF.